Each of the 19 T cell receptor beta chains below was sequenced from the same sample in a study of shared clonotypes between healthy human individuals. Terminally differentiated effector memory CD45RA+ cells were excluded from the naive CD8 cells, which were CD45RO-negative and positively selected for CCR7. Data came from immunoSEQ multiplex PCR; TCRdb stores just in-frame clones and leaves some out. The sample consists of approximately 720,000 clones, around 90% of them appearing once. Sequences were obtained from naive CD8+ T cells sorted from blood. Receptor source: a man aged 25-45 years in good health.

The V call is TRBV27, the J call TRBJ1-2; 10 bases line up with TRBD1. The CDR3 loop spans 15 amino acids. After removal of 8 bases from V and 6 bases from J, the junction contained 12 bases not matched to a gene. Germline CDR1 is MNHEY and CDR2 is SMNVEV (reference sequence). CDR3 nucleotide sequence: TGTGCCAGCGGGCAAGCCGGGACAGGGGAAGATGGCTACACCTTC. Protein: CASGQAGTGEDGYTF.

Comment on this clone: Other DNA variants within this sample encode the same CDR3. The chain joins TRBV27 to TRBJ1-5; 7 nucleotides agree with TRBD1. The CDR3 has 14 amino acids. The germline V gene encodes CDR1 MNHEY and CDR2 SMNVEV (reference sequence). J gave up 0 bases and V 5 bases, and 1 base lay outside the gene matches. The CDR3 sequence is CASSRQGSNQPQHF. The CDR3 DNA sequence: TGTGCCAGCAGTAGACAGGGTAGCAATCAGCCCCAGCATTTT.

This chain joins TRBV4-1 and TRBJ1-2, with TRBD1 matching over 7 bases. This CDR3 spans 17 amino acids. Germline V lookup: CDR1 MGHRA, CDR2 YSYEKL. Trimming took 1 base from V and 0 from J; bases not matched to a gene: 8. The CDR3 spells CASSQVDRATPNYGYTF. As DNA, the CDR3 is TGCGCCAGCAGCCAAGTTGACAGGGCTACCCCTAACTATGGCTACACCTTC.

This clone was observed a few times. The chain combines TRBV7-6 with TRBJ2-5, with 10 bases that match TRBD2. V gave up 5 bases and J gave up 2 bases; unmatched junction bases: 14. Looked up from germline, CDR1 is SGHVS and CDR2 is FNYEAQ. The CDR3 consists of 18 residues. The CDR3, as DNA: TGTGCCAGCAGCCCCCTCCCCCCGGGACTAGCGAATCAAGAGACCCAGTACTTC. Protein product: CASSPLPPGLANQETQYF. Complete variable domain (other parts from reference TRBV7-6 and TRBJ2-5): GAGVSQSPRYKVTKRGQDVALRCDPISGHVSLYWYRQALGQGPEFLTYFNYEAQQDKSGLPNDRFSAERPEGSISTLTIQRTEQRDSAMYRCASSPLPPGLANQETQYFGPGTRLLVL.

The chain has TRBV6-1 and TRBJ2-7; TRBD2 agrees at 7 bases. The CDR3 has 16 residues. Germline CDR1 and CDR2: MNHNS and SASEGT. With V trimmed by 4 bases and J by 0 bases, 9 bases remained unmatched. For the CDR3, the DNA is TGTGCCAGCAGTGCCATAGCGGGTCCTCTCTCCTACGAGCAGTACTTC. This gives the protein CASSAIAGPLSYEQYF.

The rearrangement links TRBV9 to TRBJ2-7; 14 nucleotides agree with TRBD2. CDR1 is SGDLS and CDR2 is YYNGEE in the germline V gene. The CDR3 has 16 amino acids. V dropped 4 bases and J dropped 1; count of bases not matched to a gene: 4. DNA of the CDR3: TGTGCCAGCAGCCCTCGACTAGCGGGAGGGTCCTACGAGCAGTACTTC. Amino acids: CASSPRLAGGSYEQYF. Full variable domain (missing parts from reference TRBV9 and TRBJ2-7): DSGVTQTPKHLITATGQRVTLRCSPRSGDLSVYWYQQSLDQGLQFLIQYYNGEERAKGNILERFSAQQFPDLHSELNLSSLELGDSALYFCASSPRLAGGSYEQYFGPGTRLTVT.

This chain links TRBV5-5 with TRBJ1-5, with D perhaps matching TRBD1 (5 bases). The CDR3 length is 14 residues. V was pared by 3 bases and J by 8 bases, with 15 bases between. Germline V gives CDR1 SGHKS, CDR2 YYEKEE (reference sequence). The CDR3 spells CASSYPGEAEPQHF. The CDR3 bases are TGTGCCAGCAGCTATCCGGGGGAGGCAGAGCCCCAGCATTTT.

This chain uses TRBV11-2 with TRBJ2-1, with 7 bases fitting TRBD2. The CDR3 covers 15 residues. J gave up 5 bases and V 4 bases, and 8 bases lay outside the gene matches. Germline CDR1 reads SGHAT; CDR2 reads FQNNGV. The DNA of the CDR3 is TGTGCCAGCAGCTCAATAGAAGGGAGGGACAATGAGCAGTTCTTC. Protein: CASSSIEGRDNEQFF.

The rearrangement joins TRBV6-6 to TRBJ2-1; D call uncertain. V gave up 4 bases and J gave up 0 bases, with 13 bases separating them. Germline V gene sequence: CDR1 MNHNY, CDR2 SVGAGI (reference sequence). The CDR3 sequence is 16 residues long. The CDR3 DNA reads as TGTGCCAGCAGTTGGTCTACCCGAAGCTCCTACAATGAGCAGTTCTTC. Protein: CASSWSTRSSYNEQFF.

As concerns this clone: With only one base between it and a far larger clone, this is likely a read error. V gene TRBV28 combines with J gene TRBJ2-7; D is possibly TRBD1 (6 bases). V gave up 8 bases and J gave up 0 bases, with 8 bases separating them. Germline CDR1 is MDHEN and CDR2 is SYDVKM. The CDR3 sequence is 12 residues long. CDR3 residues: CASGDISYEQYF. For the CDR3, the DNA is TGTGCCAGCGGGGACATCTCCTACGAGCAGTACTTC. Full variable domain (rest looked up from reference TRBV28 and TRBJ2-7): DVKVTQSSRYLVKRTGEKVFLECVQDMDHENMFWYRQDPGLGLRLIYFSYDVKMKEKGDIPEGYSVSREKKERFSLILESASTNQTSMYLCASGDISYEQYFGPGTRLTVT.

The J gene is TRBJ2-7, the V gene TRBV11-2; no reliable D call. CDR1 is SGHAT, CDR2 FQNNGV, per germline. This CDR3 is 16 amino acids long. Trimming shortened V by 1 base and J by 0 bases, and 13 bases separated the two germline ends. The CDR3 sequence: CASSLALQASSYEQYF. The DNA for the CDR3 is TGTGCCAGCAGCTTAGCTCTGCAGGCGAGCTCCTACGAGCAGTACTTC.

V is TRBV11-2 and J is TRBJ2-7, with a tentative D call TRBD1 (5 bases). Germline V gene sequence: CDR1 SGHAT, CDR2 FQNNGV. CDR3 length: 17 amino acids. Trimming took 1 base from V and 0 from J, leaving 16 bases between them. This CDR3 reads CASSLGGWNKTSYEQYF. The CDR3 nucleotides read TGTGCCAGCAGCTTAGGGGGCTGGAATAAAACCTCCTACGAGCAGTACTTC.

V usage is TRBV30 and J usage is TRBJ1-2; D might be TRBD1 (6 bases). Per the germline V gene, CDR1 is GTSNPN and CDR2 is SVGIG (reference sequence). CDR3 length: 13 amino acids. Trimming removed 2 bases at V and 4 bases at J, with 11 bases between. The CDR3 sequence is CAWSSDSFYGYTF. DNA of the CDR3: TGTGCCTGGAGTTCGGACAGCTTCTATGGCTACACCTTC.

The chain joins TRBV9 to TRBJ2-1, with D perhaps TRBD2 (5 bases). This CDR3 has 16 residues. V lost 4 bases to trimming and J lost 4 bases, with 18 bases between them. Looked up from germline, CDR1 is SGDLS and CDR2 is YYNGEE. DNA of the CDR3: TGTGCCAGCAGCCCAGGTTTTGACCGGGATTACAATGAGCAGTTCTTC. This encodes CASSPGFDRDYNEQFF.

The V call is TRBV5-1, the J call TRBJ2-1; 8 bases are shared with TRBD1. From germline, CDR1 is SGHRS and CDR2 YFSETQ. After removal of 4 bases from V and 8 bases from J, the junction contained 14 bases not matched to a gene. The CDR3 runs 16 residues. The DNA of the CDR3 is TGCGCCAGCAGCCCGCGTACAGGGGGGATTGACGATGAGCAGTTCTTC. Translating it yields CASSPRTGGIDDEQFF.

The chain recombines TRBV4-3 with TRBJ2-1; D uncertain. Germline V gives CDR1 LGHNA, CDR2 YSLEER. The CDR3 is 15 residues long. Trimming took 1 base from V and 5 from J, leaving 12 bases between them. CDR3 sequence: CASSQAFLGHNEQFF. In DNA form, the CDR3 reads TGCGCCAGCAGCCAAGCGTTCCTGGGCCACAATGAGCAGTTCTTC.

This clone occurred once. CDR3 DNA sequence: TGCAGCGTTAAACTAACGGAATCTGGGGCCAACGTCCTGACTTTC. It codes for CSVKLTESGANVLTF. The chain uses TRBV29-1 and TRBJ2-6, with D unclear. CDR3 length: 15 residues. V was pared by 5 bases and J by 1 base, with 12 bases between. Germline values: CDR1 SQVTM, CDR2 ANQGSEA.

The chain joins TRBV27 to TRBJ2-1; 7 bases fit TRBD2. The V gene end was trimmed by 4 bases and the J gene end by 8 bases; junction bases not matched to a gene: 8. CDR1 and CDR2 from the germline V gene are MNHEY and SMNVEV (reference sequence). This CDR3 region has 14 residues. The CDR3 here is CASSSHPSGDEQFF. The DNA for the CDR3 is TGTGCCAGCAGTTCTCACCCTAGCGGTGATGAGCAGTTCTTC.

This chain connects TRBV6-4 to TRBJ2-1, with TRBD1 matching over 10 bases. This CDR3 comprises 16 residues. The V gene end was trimmed by 6 bases and the J gene end by 6 bases; junction bases not matched to a gene: 11. Germline lookup yields CDR1 MRHNA and CDR2 SNTAGT. CDR3 DNA sequence: TGTGCCAGCAGCGAATCCGGGACAGGGGCGGGCAATGAGCAGTTCTTC. Its protein product is CASSESGTGAGNEQFF.